This is a list of T cell receptor beta chains from one sample in a study of blood T cell repertoires in COVID-19. The data were produced by immunoSEQ multiplex PCR, yet TCRdb's version contains in-frame clones alone and is incomplete. Altogether approximately 85,000 clones are present, roughly 85% being singletons, with the ten largest covering about 25%. Sequencing used peripheral blood. These receptors were obtained from a man aged 50 or older with active or convalescent COVID-19. CDR3s include the opening cysteine and the closing phenylalanine or tryptophan. The D gene is left open where the match is weak. Clone size is shown for a subset of rows, as once, few, many or a class of expanded clone.

j_gene,d_gene,abundance,v_gene,CDR3aa,CDR3nt
TRBJ1-3,-,-,TRBV4-3,CASSQAPGNTIYF,TGCGCCAGCAGCCAGGCCCCTGGAAACACCATATATTTT
TRBJ1-3,-,-,TRBV18,CASGGGISGNTIYF,TGTGCCAGTGGTGGAGGGATCTCTGGAAACACCATATATTTT
TRBJ1-4,TRBD1,-,TRBV4-2,CASSPTGDLFTLFF,TGTGCCAGCAGCCCGACAGGGGACCTCTTTACGCTGTTTTTT
TRBJ1-4,-,-,TRBV10-2,CASSGTSSNEKLFF,TGCGCCAGCAGTGGGACAAGCAGTAATGAAAAACTGTTTTTT
TRBJ2-3,-,-,TRBV5-1,CASSLGQLSTDTQYF,TGCGCCAGCAGCTTGGGACAGTTAAGCACAGATACGCAGTATTTT
TRBJ2-7,-,-,TRBV18,CASSPTTGSHEQYF,TGTGCCAGCTCCCCTACAACAGGGTCCCACGAGCAGTACTTC
TRBJ2-3,-,-,TRBV19,CASTRESTDTQYF,TGTGCCAGTACCCGAGAGAGCACAGATACGCAGTATTTT
TRBJ2-5,-,once,TRBV10-3,CAISGFQETQYF,TGTGCCATCTCCGGTTTCCAAGAGACCCAGTACTTC
TRBJ2-7,TRBD1,once,TRBV4-3,CASSQALTGDGYEQYF,TGCGCCAGCAGCCAAGCCCTGACAGGGGACGGTTACGAGCAGTACTTC
TRBJ1-5,TRBD1,-,TRBV2,CASRGQGHQPQHF,TGTGCCAGCAGAGGACAGGGGCATCAGCCCCAGCATTTT
TRBJ2-7,-,-,TRBV6-5,CASTPRRFLYEQYF,TGTGCCAGCACCCCTAGGAGGTTCCTCTACGAGCAGTACTTC
TRBJ1-2,TRBD1,-,TRBV29-1,CSIRDRDNYGYTF,TGCAGCATCCGGGACAGGGATAACTATGGCTACACCTTC
TRBJ1-2,TRBD1,-,TRBV19,CASSTGQGFLFTF,TGTGCCAGTAGTACAGGACAGGGCTTCCTCTTCACCTTC
TRBJ2-5,TRBD2,-,TRBV29-1,CSVSGSYQETQYF,TGCAGCGTTAGCGGGAGCTACCAAGAGACCCAGTACTTC
TRBJ1-3,TRBD1,-,TRBV19,CASRDRGLGNTIYF,TGTGCCAGCCGGGACAGGGGGCTTGGAAACACCATATATTTT
TRBJ2-5,-,-,TRBV9,CASSVYGGRETQYF,TGTGCCAGCAGCGTCTACGGGGGAAGAGAGACCCAGTACTTC
TRBJ2-3,TRBD2,-,TRBV19,CASSKLAGVSTDTQYF,TGTGCCAGTAGTAAACTAGCGGGGGTGAGCACAGATACGCAGTATTTT
TRBJ1-1,-,-,TRBV5-1,CASSFSGGVTEAFF,TGCGCCAGCAGCTTTTCCGGGGGAGTAACTGAAGCTTTCTTT
TRBJ1-2,-,-,TRBV14,CASSQAGTSYGYTF,TGTGCCAGCAGCCAAGCTGGAACTAGCTATGGCTACACCTTC
TRBJ2-6,-,-,TRBV28,CASSSGIPYVLTF,TGTGCCAGCAGTTCGGGAATCCCTTACGTCCTGACTTTC
TRBJ2-3,TRBD2,-,TRBV9,CASSVGISGARTDTQYF,TGTGCCAGCAGCGTAGGCATTAGCGGGGCCCGCACAGATACGCAGTATTTT
TRBJ2-3,-,-,TRBV6-5,CASSYLSSTDTQYF,TGTGCCAGCAGTTACTTATCGAGCACAGATACGCAGTATTTT
TRBJ2-2,TRBD2,-,TRBV10-3,CATRGGLGDTGELFF,TGTGCCACCCGGGGGGGGCTAGGAGACACCGGGGAGCTGTTTTTT
TRBJ2-3,TRBD2,-,TRBV10-1,CASSGGGAGDTQYF,TGCGCCAGCAGCGGCGGGGGGGCTGGAGATACGCAGTATTTT
TRBJ2-7,TRBD1,-,TRBV7-7,CASSTDPGQSEQYF,TGTGCCAGCAGCACGGACCCGGGACAGTCCGAGCAGTACTTC
TRBJ2-3,TRBD2,-,TRBV6-4,CASSDGTSGSGTDTQYF,TGTGCCAGCAGTGACGGGACTAGCGGGAGTGGCACAGATACGCAGTATTTT